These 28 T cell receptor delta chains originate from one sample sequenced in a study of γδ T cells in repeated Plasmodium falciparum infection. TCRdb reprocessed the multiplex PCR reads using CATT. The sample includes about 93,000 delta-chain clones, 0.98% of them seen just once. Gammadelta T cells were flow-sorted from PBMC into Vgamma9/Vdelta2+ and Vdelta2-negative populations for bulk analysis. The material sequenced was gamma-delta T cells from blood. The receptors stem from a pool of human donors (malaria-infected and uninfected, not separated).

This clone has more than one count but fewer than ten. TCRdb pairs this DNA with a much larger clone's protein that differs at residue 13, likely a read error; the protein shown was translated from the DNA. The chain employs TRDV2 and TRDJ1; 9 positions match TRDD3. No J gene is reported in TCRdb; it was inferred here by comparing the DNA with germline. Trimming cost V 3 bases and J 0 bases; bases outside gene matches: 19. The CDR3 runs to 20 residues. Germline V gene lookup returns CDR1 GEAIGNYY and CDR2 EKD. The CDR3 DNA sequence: TGTGCCTGTGACGGATTACCGGTGGGGGATAAAAATGCGTACACCGATAAACTCATCTTT. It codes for CACDGLPVGDKNAYTDKLIF.

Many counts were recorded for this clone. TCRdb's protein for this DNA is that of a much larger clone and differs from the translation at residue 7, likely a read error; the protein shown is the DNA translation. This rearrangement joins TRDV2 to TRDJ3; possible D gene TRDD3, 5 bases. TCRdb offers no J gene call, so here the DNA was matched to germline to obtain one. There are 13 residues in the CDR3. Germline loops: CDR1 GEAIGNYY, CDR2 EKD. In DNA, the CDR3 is TGTGCCTGTGACACCTGGGGCACCCGACAGATGTTTTTC. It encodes CACDTWGTRQMFF.

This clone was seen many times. The CDR3 sequence is CALGELVNLGINNPTCVWAADTDKLIF. CDR3 nucleotides: TGTGCTCTTGGGGAACTCGTCAATCTCGGGATCAATAACCCTACATGTGTCTGGGCAGCCGACACCGATAAACTCATCTTT. The gene calls are TRDV1 and TRDJ1; D could derive from TRDD2 or TRDD3 (5 bases each). Because TCRdb records no J gene, it was assigned here through a match of the DNA to germline. The CDR3 sequence is 27 residues long. The ends were cut back, 0 bases at V and 0 bases at J, with 44 bases in the middle. CDR1 is TSWWSYY and CDR2 is QGS in the germline V gene.

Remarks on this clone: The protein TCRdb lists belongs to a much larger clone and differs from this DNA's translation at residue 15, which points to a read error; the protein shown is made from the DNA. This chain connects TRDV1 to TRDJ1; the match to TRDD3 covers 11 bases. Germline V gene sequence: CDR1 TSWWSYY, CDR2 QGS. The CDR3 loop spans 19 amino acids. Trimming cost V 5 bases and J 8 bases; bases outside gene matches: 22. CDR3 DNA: TGTGCTCTTGGGAAAAGAACCTACTCGATGTTGGGGGATACGCGGAAACTCATCTTT. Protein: CALGKRTYSMLGDTRKLIF.

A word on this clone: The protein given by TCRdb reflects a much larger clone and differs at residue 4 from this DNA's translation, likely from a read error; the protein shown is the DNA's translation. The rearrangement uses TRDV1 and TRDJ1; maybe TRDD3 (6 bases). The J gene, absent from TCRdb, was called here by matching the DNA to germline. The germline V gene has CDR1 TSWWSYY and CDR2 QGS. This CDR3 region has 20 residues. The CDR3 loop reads CALREDPKSVGDSYTDKLIF. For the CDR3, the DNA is TGTGCTCTTAGGGAAGATCCGAAGTCTGTCGGGGATTCGTACACCGATAAACTCATCTTT.

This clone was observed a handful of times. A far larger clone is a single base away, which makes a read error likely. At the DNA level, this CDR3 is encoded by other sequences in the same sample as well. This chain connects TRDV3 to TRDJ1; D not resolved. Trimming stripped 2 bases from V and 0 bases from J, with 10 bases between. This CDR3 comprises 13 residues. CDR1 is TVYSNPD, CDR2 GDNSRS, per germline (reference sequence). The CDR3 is CAFRRDYTDKLIF. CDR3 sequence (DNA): TGTGCCTTTCGGCGCGATTACACCGATAAACTCATCTTT.

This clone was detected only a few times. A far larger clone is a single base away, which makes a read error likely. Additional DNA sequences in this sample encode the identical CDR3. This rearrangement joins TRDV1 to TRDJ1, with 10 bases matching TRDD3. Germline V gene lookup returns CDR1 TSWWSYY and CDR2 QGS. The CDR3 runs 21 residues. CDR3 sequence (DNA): TGTGCTCTTGGGGAACACCTCGCGGGCACTGGGGGATCCCTGTACACCGACAAACTCATCTTT. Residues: CALGEHLAGTGGSLYTDKLIF.

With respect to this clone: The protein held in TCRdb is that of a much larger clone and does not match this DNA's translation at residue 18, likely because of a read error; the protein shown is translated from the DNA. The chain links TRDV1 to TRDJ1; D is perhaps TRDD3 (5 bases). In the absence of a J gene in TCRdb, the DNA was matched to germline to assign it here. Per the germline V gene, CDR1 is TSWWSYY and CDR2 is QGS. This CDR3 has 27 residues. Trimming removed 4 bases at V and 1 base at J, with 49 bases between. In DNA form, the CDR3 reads TGTGCTCTTGGGGGCCCCAACATACCCCTTTTTGTGCGAAAGTCTTACATAAGCGGGGACCTCACCGATAAACTCATCTTT. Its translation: CALGGPNIPLFVRKSYISGDLTDKLIF.

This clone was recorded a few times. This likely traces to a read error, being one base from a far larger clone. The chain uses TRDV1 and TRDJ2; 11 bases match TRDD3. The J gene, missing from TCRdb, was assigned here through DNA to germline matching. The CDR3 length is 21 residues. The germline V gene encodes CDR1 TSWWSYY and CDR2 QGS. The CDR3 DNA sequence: TGTGCTCTTGGGGGTACCTTCCTAGCTGTTCTGGGGGATACTCTGACGGCACAACTCTTCTTT. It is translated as CALGGTFLAVLGDTLTAQLFF.

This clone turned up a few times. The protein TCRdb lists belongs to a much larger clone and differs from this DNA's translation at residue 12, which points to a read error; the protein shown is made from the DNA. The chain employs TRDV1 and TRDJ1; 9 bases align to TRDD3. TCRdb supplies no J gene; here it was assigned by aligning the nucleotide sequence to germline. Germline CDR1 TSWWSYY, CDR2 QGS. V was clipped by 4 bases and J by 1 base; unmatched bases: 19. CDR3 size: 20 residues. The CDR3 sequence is CALGAPQRLGDYPSTDKLIF. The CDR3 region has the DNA TGTGCTCTTGGGGCCCCTCAACGTCTGGGGGATTACCCGAGCACCGATAAACTCATCTTT.

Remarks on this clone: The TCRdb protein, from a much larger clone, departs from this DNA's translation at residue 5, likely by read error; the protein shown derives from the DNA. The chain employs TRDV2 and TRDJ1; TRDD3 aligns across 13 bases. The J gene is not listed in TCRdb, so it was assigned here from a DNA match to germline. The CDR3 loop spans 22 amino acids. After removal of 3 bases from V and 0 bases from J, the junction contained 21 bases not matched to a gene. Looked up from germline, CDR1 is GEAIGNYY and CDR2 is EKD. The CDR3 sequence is CACDAVQPHWGIRPNHTDKLIF. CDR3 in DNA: TGTGCCTGTGACGCCGTTCAACCCCACTGGGGGATACGCCCGAATCACACCGATAAACTCATCTTT.

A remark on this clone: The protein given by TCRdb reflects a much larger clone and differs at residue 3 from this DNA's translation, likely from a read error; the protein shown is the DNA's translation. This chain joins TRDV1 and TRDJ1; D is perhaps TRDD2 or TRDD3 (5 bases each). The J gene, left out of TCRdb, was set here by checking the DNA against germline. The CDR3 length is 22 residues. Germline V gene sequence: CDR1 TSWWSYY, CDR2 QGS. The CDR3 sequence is CAFGDYHRPTYDWTGATDKLIF. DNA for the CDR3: TGTGCTTTTGGGGACTACCACCGCCCTACGTACGATTGGACGGGCGCCACCGATAAACTCATCTTT.

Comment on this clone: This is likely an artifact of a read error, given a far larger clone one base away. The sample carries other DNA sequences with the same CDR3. The DNA for the CDR3 is TGTGCCTGTGACACACTAAATCTGGGGGATTTAGGGGCCGATAAACTCATCTTT. Encoded protein: CACDTLNLGDLGADKLIF. The V call is TRDV2, the J call TRDJ1; 9 bases match TRDD3. No J gene is reported in TCRdb; it was inferred here by comparing the DNA with germline. CDR1 is GEAIGNYY, CDR2 EKD, per germline. J gave up 3 bases and V 1 base, and 14 bases lay outside the gene matches. The CDR3 spans 18 residues.

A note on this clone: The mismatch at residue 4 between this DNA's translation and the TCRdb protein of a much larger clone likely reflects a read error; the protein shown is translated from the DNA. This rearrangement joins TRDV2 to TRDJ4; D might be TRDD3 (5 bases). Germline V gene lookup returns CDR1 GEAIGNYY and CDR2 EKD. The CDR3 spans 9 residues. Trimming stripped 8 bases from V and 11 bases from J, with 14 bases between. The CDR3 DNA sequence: TGTGCCTTCCCCGGGGGTATTATCTTT. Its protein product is CAFPGGIIF.

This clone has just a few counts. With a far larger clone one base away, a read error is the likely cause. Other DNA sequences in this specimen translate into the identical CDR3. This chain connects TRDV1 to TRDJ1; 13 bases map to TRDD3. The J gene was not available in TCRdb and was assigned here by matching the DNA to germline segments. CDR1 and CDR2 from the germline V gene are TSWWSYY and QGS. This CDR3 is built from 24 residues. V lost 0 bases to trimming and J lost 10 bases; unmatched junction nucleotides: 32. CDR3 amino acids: CALGELVPSYKLASTGGYALTLIF. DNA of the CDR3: TGTGCTCTTGGGGAACTAGTTCCTAGCTATAAGCTAGCATCGACTGGGGGATACGCTTTAACACTCATCTTT.

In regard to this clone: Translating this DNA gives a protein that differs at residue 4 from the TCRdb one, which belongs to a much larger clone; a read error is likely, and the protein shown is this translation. The CDR3 region has the DNA TGTGCTCTTCCCCTGAGGCCCTCTTACTGGGGGATAGGCACCGATAAACTCATCTTT. Protein product: CALPLRPSYWGIGTDKLIF. V usage is TRDV1 and J usage is TRDJ1, with TRDD3 matching 11 bases. Trimming at V came to 8 bases and at J to 1 base, leaving 18 bases not matched to a gene. The CDR3 runs to 19 residues. Germline V lookup: CDR1 TSWWSYY, CDR2 QGS.

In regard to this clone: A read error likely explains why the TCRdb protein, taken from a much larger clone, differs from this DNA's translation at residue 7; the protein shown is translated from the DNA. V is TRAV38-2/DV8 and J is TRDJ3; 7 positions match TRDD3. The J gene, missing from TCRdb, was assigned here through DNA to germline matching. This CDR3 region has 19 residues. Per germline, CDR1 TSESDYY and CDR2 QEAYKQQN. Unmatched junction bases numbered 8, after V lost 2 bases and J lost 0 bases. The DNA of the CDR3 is TGTGCTTATAGGAGGAGTTATGGATACGGCTCCTGGGACACCCGACAGATGTTTTTC. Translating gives CAYRRSYGYGSWDTRQMFF.

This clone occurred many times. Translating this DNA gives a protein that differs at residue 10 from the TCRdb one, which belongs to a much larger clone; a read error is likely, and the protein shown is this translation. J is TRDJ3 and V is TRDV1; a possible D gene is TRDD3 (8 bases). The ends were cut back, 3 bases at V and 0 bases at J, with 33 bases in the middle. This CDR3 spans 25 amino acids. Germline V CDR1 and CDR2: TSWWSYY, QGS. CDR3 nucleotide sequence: TGTGCTCTTGGGGATCCAATTTTCCTACGGGGGGATAACCGTGCGGACTCCTGGGACACCCGACAGATGTTTTTC. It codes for CALGDPIFLRGDNRADSWDTRQMFF.

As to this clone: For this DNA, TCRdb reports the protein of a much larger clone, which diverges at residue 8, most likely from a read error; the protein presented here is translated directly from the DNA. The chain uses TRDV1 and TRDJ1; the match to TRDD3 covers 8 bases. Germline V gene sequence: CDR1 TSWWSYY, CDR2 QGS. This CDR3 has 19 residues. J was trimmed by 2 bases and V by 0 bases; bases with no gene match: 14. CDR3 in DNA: TGTGCTCTTGGGGAACTAGTCGTCCCTCGGGGGATAGGGACCGATAAACTCATCTTT. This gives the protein CALGELVVPRGIGTDKLIF.

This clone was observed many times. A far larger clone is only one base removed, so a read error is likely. The chain's CDR3 is CALGATPFPAPKLIF. The DNA for the CDR3 is TGTGCTCTTGGGGCGACTCCCTTCCCCGCCCCCAAACTCATCTTT. The chain has TRDV1 and TRDJ1, with D possibly TRDD2 on 6 matching bases. CDR1 is TSWWSYY and CDR2 is QGS in the germline V gene. V lost 4 bases and J lost 8, with 20 bases in between. CDR3 size: 15 residues.

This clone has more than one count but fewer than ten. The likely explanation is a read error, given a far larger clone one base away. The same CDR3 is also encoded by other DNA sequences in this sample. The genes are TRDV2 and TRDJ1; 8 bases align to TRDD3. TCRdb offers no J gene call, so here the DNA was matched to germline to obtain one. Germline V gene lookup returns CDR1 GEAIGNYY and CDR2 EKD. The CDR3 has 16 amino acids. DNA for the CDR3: TGTGCATGTGACCGACTGGGGGGGAACTACACCGATAAACTCATCTTT. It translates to CACDRLGGNYTDKLIF.

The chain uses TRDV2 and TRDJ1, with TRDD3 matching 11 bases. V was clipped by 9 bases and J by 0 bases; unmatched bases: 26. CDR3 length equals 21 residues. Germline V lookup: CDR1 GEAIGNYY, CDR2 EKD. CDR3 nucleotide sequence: TGTGCCACCGGCGGAGGGTCCTTCGGGCATACTGGGGGATATAACACCGATAAACTCATCTTT. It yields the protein CATGGGSFGHTGGYNTDKLIF.

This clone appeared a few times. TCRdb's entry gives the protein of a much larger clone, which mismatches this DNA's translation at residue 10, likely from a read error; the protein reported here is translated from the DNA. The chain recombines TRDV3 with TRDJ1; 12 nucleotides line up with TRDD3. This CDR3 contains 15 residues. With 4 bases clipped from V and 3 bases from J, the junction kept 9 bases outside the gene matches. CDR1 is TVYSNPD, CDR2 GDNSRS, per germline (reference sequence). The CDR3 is CASWGIRTNADKLIF. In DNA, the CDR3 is TGTGCCTCCTGGGGGATACGAACTAACGCCGATAAACTCATCTTT.

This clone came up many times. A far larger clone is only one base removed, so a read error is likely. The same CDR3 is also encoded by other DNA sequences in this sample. CDR3 amino acids: CALGNFPRYWVGELIF. CDR3 DNA sequence: TGTGCTCTTGGAAACTTCCCGAGGTACTGGGTTGGGGAACTCATCTTT. V is TRDV1 and J is TRDJ1, with D perhaps matching TRDD3 (6 bases). CDR1 TSWWSYY and CDR2 QGS come from the germline V gene. V shed 6 bases and J shed 9 bases, with 26 bases lying between them. The CDR3 extends over 16 amino acids.

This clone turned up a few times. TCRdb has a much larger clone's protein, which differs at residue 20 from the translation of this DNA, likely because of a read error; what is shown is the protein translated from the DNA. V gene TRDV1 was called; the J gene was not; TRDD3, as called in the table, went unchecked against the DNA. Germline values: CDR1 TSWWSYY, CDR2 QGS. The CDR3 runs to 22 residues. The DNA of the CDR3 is TGTGCTCTTGGGCCCCTGGAATTCCTTCGATCTATACTGGGGGACTACACCGATAAACCCATCTTT. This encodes CALGPLEFLRSILGDYTDKPIF.

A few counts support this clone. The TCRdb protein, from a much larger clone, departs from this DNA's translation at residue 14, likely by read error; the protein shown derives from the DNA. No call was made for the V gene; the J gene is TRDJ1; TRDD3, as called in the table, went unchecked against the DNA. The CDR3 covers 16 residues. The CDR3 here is CALGEVPAYTTDKPIF. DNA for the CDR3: TGTGCTCTTGGGGAAGTACCCGCCTATACCACCGATAAACCCATCTTT.

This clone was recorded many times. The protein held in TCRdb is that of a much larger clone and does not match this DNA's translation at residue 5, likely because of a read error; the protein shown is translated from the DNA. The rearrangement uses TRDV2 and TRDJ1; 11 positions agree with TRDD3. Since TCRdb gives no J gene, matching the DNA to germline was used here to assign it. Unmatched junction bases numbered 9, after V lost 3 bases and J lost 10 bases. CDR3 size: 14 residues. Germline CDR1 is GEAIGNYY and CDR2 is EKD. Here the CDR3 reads CACDAVGDTRRLIF. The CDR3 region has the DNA TGTGCCTGTGACGCCGTGGGGGATACGAGACGACTCATCTTT.

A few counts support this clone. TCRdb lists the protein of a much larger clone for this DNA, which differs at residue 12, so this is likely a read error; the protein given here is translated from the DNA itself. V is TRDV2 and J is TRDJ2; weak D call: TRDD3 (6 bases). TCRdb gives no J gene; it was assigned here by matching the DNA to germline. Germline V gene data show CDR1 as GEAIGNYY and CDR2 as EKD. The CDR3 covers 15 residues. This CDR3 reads CACDTVGGRTAPLFF. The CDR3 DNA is TGTGCCTGTGACACCGTAGGGGGACGGACAGCACCACTCTTCTTT.